The present TCR beta chain was sequenced within a study of blood T cell repertoires in COVID-19. Study-level information: COVID-19 samples from acute and convalescent phases originated in the United States, Italy and Spain. PBMCs, B-cell-depleted T cells, or T cells provided the cDNA or gDNA that made up the material.

To note about this clone: Other DNA sequences from this sample encode an identical CDR3 as well.

As handled by the study authors: Counts of nucleated cells, estimated from reference gene primer amplification, were obtained. The method was immunoSEQ multiplex PCR; TCRdb's version includes in-frame clones alone and lacks a portion of them. V and J calls and clone size are given by that table; D and trimming were obtained from the DNA. The sample yields some 87,000 clones, approximately 80% seen once. J gave up 1 base and V 5 bases, and 4 bases lay outside the gene matches. In germline, CDR1 is SEHNR, CDR2 FQNEAQ (reference sequence). There are 14 residues in the CDR3. This TCR was sampled from a woman aged 65 to 85 with active or convalescent COVID-19. Material for sequencing was peripheral blood. V is TRBV7-9 and J is TRBJ1-2, with 7 bases matching TRBD1. Written as DNA, the CDR3 is TGTGCCAGCAGCCCGGGACAGAATAACTATGGCTACACCTTC. Translated: CASSPGQNNYGYTF.